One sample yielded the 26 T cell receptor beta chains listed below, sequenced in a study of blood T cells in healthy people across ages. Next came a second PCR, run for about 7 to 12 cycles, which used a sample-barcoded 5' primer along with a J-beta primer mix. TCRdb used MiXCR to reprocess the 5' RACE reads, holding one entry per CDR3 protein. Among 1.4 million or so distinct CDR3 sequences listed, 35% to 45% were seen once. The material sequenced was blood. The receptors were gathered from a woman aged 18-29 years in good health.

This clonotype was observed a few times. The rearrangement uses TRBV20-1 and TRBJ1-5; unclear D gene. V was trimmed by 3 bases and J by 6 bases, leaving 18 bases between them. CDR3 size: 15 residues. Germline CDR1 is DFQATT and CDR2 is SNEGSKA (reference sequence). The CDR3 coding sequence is TGCAGTGCTAGTGAAGCGCGATTGAGAAGTCAGCCCCAGCATTTT. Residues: CSASEARLRSQPQHF.

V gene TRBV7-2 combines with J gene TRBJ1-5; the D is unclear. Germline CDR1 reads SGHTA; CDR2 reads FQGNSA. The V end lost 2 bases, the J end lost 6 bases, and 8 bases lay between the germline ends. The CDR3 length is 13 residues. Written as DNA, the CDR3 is TGTGCCAGCAGCTTACACGGTTCTCAGCCCCAGCATTTT. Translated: CASSLHGSQPQHF.

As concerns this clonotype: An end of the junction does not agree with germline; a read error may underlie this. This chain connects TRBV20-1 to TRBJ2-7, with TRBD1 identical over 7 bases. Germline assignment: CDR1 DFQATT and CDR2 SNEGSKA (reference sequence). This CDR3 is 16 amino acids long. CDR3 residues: CCARDLRDRNRYEQYF. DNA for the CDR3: TGCTGTGCTAGAGATCTTCGGGACAGAAACCGCTACGAGCAGTACTTC.

CDR3 in amino acids: CASSGGTGETGELFF. The DNA of the CDR3 is TGTGCCAGCAGTGGAGGGACAGGGGAAACCGGGGAGCTGTTTTTT. V is TRBV6-1 and J is TRBJ2-2; 10 bases match TRBD1. The germline V gene has CDR1 MNHNS and CDR2 SASEGT. V lost 4 bases to trimming and J lost 5 bases; unmatched junction nucleotides: 4. This CDR3 is 15 amino acids long.

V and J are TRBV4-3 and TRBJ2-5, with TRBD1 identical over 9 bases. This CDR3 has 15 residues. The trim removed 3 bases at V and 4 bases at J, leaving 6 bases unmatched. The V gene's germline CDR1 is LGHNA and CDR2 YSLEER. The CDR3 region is CASSHTTGGRETQYF. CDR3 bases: TGCGCCAGCAGCCACACGACAGGGGGAAGAGAGACCCAGTACTTC.

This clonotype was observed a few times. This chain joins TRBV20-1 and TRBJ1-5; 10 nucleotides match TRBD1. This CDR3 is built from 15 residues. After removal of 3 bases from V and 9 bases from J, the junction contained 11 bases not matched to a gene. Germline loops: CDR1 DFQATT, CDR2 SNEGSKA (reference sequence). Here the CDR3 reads CSARDGQGDQGPQHF. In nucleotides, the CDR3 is TGCAGTGCTAGGGATGGACAGGGGGACCAAGGGCCCCAGCATTTT.

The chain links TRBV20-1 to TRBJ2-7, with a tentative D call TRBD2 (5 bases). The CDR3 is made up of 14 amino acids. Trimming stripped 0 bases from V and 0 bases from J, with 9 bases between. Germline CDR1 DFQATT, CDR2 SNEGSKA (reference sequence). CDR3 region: CSARESAASYEQYF. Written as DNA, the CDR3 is TGCAGTGCTAGAGAATCAGCGGCCTCCTACGAGCAGTACTTC.

The CDR3 reads CASSQVNGGNDEQYF. CDR3 DNA sequence: TGTGCCAGCAGCCAAGTAAACGGGGGAAACGACGAGCAGTACTTC. J is TRBJ2-7 and V is TRBV4-2; the D gene is possibly TRBD2 (6 bases). Germline loops: CDR1 LGHNA, CDR2 YNFKEQ. The germline V and J ends were trimmed by 1 base and 5 bases, with 15 bases remaining between them. The CDR3 covers 15 residues.

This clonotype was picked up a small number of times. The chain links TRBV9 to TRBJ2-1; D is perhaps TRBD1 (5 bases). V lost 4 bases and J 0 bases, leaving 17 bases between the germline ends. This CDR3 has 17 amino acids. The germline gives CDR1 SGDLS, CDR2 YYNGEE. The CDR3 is CASSPWGSTSSYNEQFF. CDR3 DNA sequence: TGTGCCAGCAGCCCCTGGGGCTCCACGAGCTCCTACAATGAGCAGTTCTTC. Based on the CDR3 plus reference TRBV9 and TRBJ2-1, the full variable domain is DSGVTQTPKHLITATGQRVTLRCSPRSGDLSVYWYQQSLDQGLQFLIQYYNGEERAKGNILERFSAQQFPDLHSELNLSSLELGDSALYFCASSPWGSTSSYNEQFFGPGTRLTVL.

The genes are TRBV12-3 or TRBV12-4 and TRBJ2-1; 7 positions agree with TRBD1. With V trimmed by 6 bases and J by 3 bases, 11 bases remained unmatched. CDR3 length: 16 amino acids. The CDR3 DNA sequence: TGTGCCAGCAGCCTAGCTCGGACAGGTGACTACAATGAGCAGTTCTTC. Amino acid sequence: CASSLARTGDYNEQFF.

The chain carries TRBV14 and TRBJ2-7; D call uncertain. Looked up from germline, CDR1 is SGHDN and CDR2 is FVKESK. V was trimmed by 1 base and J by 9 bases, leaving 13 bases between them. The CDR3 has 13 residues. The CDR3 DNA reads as TGTGCCAGCAGCCAAGCCTCCGGGTGGGGGCAGTACTTC. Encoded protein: CASSQASGWGQYF. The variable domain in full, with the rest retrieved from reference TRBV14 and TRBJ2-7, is EAGVTQFPSHSVIEKGQTVTLRCDPISGHDNLYWYRRVMGKEIKFLLHFVKESKQDESGMPNNRFLAERTGGTYSTLKVQPAELEDSGVYFCASSQASGWGQYFGPGTRLTVT.

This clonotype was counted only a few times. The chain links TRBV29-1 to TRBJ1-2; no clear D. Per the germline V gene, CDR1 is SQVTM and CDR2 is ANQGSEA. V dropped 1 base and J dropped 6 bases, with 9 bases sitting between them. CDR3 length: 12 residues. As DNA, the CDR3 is TGCAGCGTTGAAGGCCAAGTACATGGCTACACCTTC. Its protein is CSVEGQVHGYTF.

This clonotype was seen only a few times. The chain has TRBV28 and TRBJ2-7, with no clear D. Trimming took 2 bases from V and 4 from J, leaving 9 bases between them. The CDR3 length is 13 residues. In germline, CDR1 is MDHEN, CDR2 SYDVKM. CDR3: CASSLNPGYEQYF. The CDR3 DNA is TGTGCCAGCAGTTTAAATCCCGGGTACGAGCAGTACTTC.

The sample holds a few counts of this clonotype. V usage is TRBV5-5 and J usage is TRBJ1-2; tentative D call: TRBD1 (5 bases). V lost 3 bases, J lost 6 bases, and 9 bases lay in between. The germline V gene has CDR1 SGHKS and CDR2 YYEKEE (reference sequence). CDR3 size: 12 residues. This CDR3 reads CASSWGRDGYTF. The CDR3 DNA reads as TGTGCCAGCAGCTGGGGGAGGGATGGCTACACCTTC.

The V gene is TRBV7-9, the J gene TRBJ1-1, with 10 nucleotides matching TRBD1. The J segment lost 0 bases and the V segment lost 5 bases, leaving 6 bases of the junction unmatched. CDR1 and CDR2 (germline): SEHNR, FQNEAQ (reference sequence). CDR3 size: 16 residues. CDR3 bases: TGTGCCAGCAGCGGCCGGGACAGGGGTCTGAACACTGAAGCTTTCTTT. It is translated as CASSGRDRGLNTEAFF.

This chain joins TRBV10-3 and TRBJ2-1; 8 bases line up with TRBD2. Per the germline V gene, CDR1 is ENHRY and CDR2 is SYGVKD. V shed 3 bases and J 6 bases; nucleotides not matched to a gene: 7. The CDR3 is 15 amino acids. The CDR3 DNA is TGTGCCATCAGTGATAAAAGCGGGGGTACCAATGAGCAGTTCTTC. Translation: CAISDKSGGTNEQFF.

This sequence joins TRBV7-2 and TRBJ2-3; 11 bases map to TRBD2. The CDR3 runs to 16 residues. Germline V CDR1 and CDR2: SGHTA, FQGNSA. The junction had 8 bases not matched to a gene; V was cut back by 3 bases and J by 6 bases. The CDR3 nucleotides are TGTGCCAGCAGCTTCAGGCTAGCGGGGGGCCGGGATACGCAGTATTTT. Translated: CASSFRLAGGRDTQYF.

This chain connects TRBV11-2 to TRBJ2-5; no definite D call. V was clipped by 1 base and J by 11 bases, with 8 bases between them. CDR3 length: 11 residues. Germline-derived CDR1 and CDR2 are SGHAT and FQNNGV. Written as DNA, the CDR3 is TGTGCCAGCAGCTTAGTGTTTGAGCAGTACTTC. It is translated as CASSLVFEQYF.

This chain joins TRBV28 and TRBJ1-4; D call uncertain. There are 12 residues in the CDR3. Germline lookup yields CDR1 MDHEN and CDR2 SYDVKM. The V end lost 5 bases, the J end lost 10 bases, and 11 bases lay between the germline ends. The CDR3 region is CASSAPGRKLFF. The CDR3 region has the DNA TGTGCCAGCAGTGCCCCTGGGCGAAAACTGTTTTTT.

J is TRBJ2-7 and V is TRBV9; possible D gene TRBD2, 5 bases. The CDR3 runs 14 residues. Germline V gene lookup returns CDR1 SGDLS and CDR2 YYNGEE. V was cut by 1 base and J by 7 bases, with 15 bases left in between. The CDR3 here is CASSVFHGNTEQYF. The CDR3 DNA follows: TGTGCCAGCAGCGTATTTCACGGGAACACTGAGCAGTACTTC.

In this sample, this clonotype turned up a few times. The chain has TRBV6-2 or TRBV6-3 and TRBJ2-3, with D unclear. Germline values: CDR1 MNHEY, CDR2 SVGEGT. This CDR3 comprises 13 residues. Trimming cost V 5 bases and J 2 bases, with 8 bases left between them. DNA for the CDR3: TGTGCCAGCAGTCGTCACCCCACAGATACGCAGTATTTT. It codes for CASSRHPTDTQYF.

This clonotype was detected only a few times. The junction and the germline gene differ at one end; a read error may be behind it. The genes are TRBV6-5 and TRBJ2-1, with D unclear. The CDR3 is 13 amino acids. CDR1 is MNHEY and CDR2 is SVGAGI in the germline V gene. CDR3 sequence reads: CATSSFSYNEQFF. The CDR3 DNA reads TGTGCCACCAGTTCTTTTTCCTACAATGAGCAGTTCTTC.

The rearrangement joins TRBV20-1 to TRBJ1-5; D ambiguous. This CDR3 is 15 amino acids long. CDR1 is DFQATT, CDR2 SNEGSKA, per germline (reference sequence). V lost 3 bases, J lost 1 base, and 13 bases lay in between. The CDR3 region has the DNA TGCAGTGCTAGGAGAAAGAGTGGAAGCAATCAGCCCCAGCATTTT. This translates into CSARRKSGSNQPQHF.

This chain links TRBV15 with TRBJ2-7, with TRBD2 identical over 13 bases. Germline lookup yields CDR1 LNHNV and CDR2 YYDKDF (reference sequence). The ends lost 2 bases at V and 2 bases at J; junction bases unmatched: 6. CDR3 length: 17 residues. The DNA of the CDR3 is TGTGCCACCAGCAGACCGACTAGCGGGGGGACGACCTACGAGCAGTACTTC. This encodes CATSRPTSGGTTYEQYF.

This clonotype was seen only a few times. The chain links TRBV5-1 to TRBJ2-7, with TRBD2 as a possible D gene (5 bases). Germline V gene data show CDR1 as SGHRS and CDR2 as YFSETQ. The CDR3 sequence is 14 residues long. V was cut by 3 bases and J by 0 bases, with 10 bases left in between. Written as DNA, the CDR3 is TGCGCCAGCAGCTACGCGGGTTTCTCCTACGAGCAGTACTTC. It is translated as CASSYAGFSYEQYF.

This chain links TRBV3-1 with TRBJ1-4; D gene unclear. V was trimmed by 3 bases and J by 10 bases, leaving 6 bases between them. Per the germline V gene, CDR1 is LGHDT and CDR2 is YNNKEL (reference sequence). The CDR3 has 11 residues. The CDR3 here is CASSQWGKLFF. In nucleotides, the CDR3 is TGTGCCAGCAGCCAGTGGGGAAAACTGTTTTTT.